Listed below are T cell receptor beta chains from one sample, sequenced in a study of T cell repertoires in cytomegalovirus infection. TCRdb processed the reads anew with MiXCR; each CDR3 protein has one entry. The repertoire holds 600,000 to 700,000 distinct CDR3 sequences, with around 30% as singletons. No antigen has been identified for these receptors. The sample here was cultured PBMCs, taken from culture after CMV antigen stimulation. The receptors stem from a human donor in good health (CMV status not recorded). Some clones in this sample may be carry-over from other donors' samples. CDR3s include the opening cysteine and the closing phenylalanine or tryptophan. The D gene is left open where the match is weak. Clone sizes are given selectively: once, few, many, or a class where the clone is expanded.

V gene	D gene	J gene	clone size	CDR3 protein	CDR3 DNA
TRBV6-1	TRBD1	TRBJ2-7	NA	CASSPQGAYYEQYF	TGTGCCAGCAGCCCACAGGGGGCCTACTACGAGCAGTACTTC
TRBV25-1	NA	TRBJ1-2	few	CASSDRGPFYGYTF	TGTGCCAGCAGTGATAGGGGACCGTTCTATGGCTACACCTTC
TRBV6-5	NA	TRBJ2-1	NA	CASSYSRFSSYNEQFF	TGTGCCAGCAGTTACTCCCGTTTTAGCTCCTACAATGAGCAGTTCTTC
TRBV6-1	TRBD1	TRBJ2-7	few	CASSPPPYSVRDRAYEQYF	TGTGCCAGCAGTCCGCCCCCCTATAGCGTACGGGACAGAGCCTACGAGCAGTACTTC
TRBV7-2	TRBD1	TRBJ1-2	many	CASSLGGTGLTGYTF	TGTGCCAGCAGCTTAGGGGGGACAGGGCTGACTGGCTACACCTTC
TRBV19	TRBD2	TRBJ2-1	NA	CASGWRGNNEQFF	TGTGCCAGTGGTTGGCGGGGGAACAATGAGCAGTTCTTC
TRBV27	TRBD1	TRBJ1-2	NA	CASSLNTGDGYTF	TGTGCCAGCAGTCTAAACACAGGGGATGGCTACACCTTC
TRBV7-6	NA	TRBJ2-3	few	CASSLDALTRGADTQYF	TGTGCCAGCAGCTTAGATGCCCTAACAAGGGGCGCAGATACGCAGTATTTT
TRBV19	NA	TRBJ1-5	NA	CASLPRDTEDSNQPQHF	TGTGCCAGTCTCCCGCGAGACACCGAAGATAGCAATCAGCCCCAGCATTTT
TRBV6-1	TRBD1	TRBJ1-4	few	CASSYTDRAREKLFF	TGTGCCAGCAGTTACACTGACAGGGCTCGGGAAAAACTGTTTTTT
TRBV7-8	NA	TRBJ1-1	many	CASSLGRLVTEAFF	TGTGCCAGCAGCCTAGGTCGTCTGGTCACTGAAGCTTTCTTT
TRBV7-2	NA	TRBJ2-3	many	CASSFPTVPSTDTQYF	TGTGCCAGCAGCTTCCCGACAGTCCCTAGCACAGATACGCAGTATTTT
TRBV2	NA	TRBJ1-2	few	CASTGYGYTF	TGTGCCAGCACAGGCTATGGCTACACCTTC
TRBV7-8	TRBD1	TRBJ2-1	many	CASSPRPGGEQFF	TGTGCCAGCAGCCCACGACCAGGGGGTGAGCAGTTCTTC
TRBV7-8	TRBD2	TRBJ2-1	NA	CASSLSGGTSGHNEQFF	TGTGCCAGCAGCTTAAGTGGTGGGACTAGCGGCCACAATGAGCAGTTCTTC
TRBV28	NA	TRBJ1-5	NA	CASSLRGYWGSNQPQHF	TGTGCCAGCAGCTTAAGGGGGTATTGGGGTAGCAATCAGCCCCAGCATTTT
TRBV19	TRBD1	TRBJ1-5	NA	CASSTYRGRQPQHF	TGTGCCAGTAGTACATACAGGGGGCGTCAGCCCCAGCATTTT
TRBV7-8	NA	TRBJ1-5	NA	CASSLEAGLGQPQHF	TGTGCCAGCAGCTTAGAGGCAGGGTTAGGGCAGCCCCAGCATTTT
TRBV20-1	NA	TRBJ2-3	NA	CSARVVGLPEQYF	TGCAGTGCTAGAGTAGTCGGGCTTCCGGAGCAGTATTTT
TRBV7-2	NA	TRBJ1-6	few	CASSSGFVGSPLHF	TGTGCCAGCAGCTCAGGCTTTGTAGGTTCACCCCTCCACTTT
TRBV20-1	TRBD2	TRBJ2-1	NA	CSATGGGVEEQFF	TGCAGTGCGACGGGGGGGGGAGTAGAAGAGCAGTTCTTC
TRBV20-1	TRBD1	TRBJ1-1	NA	CSANPIKMTGQDEAFF	TGCAGTGCTAACCCGATTAAGATGACAGGGCAGGATGAAGCTTTCTTT
TRBV5-6	NA	TRBJ2-1	NA	CASRVQVLSYNEQFF	TGTGCCAGCAGGGTACAGGTTCTCTCCTACAATGAGCAGTTCTTC
TRBV4-3	TRBD2	TRBJ2-6	NA	CASSPAPTPMGRGVGGANVLTF	TGCGCCAGCAGCCCCGCCCCCACGCCAATGGGACGGGGGGTTGGAGGGGCCAACGTCCTGACTTTC
TRBV20-1	NA	TRBJ1-1	few	CSARPTSVTEAFF	TGCAGTGCTAGGCCGACATCGGTAACTGAAGCTTTCTTT
TRBV7-2	TRBD2	TRBJ2-7	many	CASSFSGGTYEQYF	TGTGCCAGCAGCTTCAGCGGGGGAACCTACGAGCAGTACTTC
TRBV28	TRBD1	TRBJ2-3	NA	CALLRDRGLGSTDTQYF	TGTGCACTGCTTCGGGACAGGGGTTTGGGTAGCACAGATACGCAGTATTTT
TRBV5-6	NA	TRBJ2-3	NA	CASSFGLSSTDTQYF	TGTGCCAGCAGCTTTGGGCTATCTAGCACAGATACGCAGTATTTT
TRBV10-3	NA	TRBJ2-1	once	CAIRTQGNEQFF	TGTGCCATCAGAACACAGGGAAATGAGCAGTTCTTC
TRBV25-1	NA	TRBJ2-5	few	CASTRGIEETQYF	TGTGCCAGCACTCGGGGTATAGAAGAGACCCAGTACTTC
TRBV11-2	TRBD2	TRBJ2-3	few	CASSESGGNTDTQYF	TGTGCCAGCAGCGAGAGCGGGGGGAACACAGATACGCAGTATTTT
TRBV27	TRBD1	TRBJ1-5	NA	CASSPFGGTGVQPQHF	TGTGCCAGCAGTCCTTTCGGGGGGACAGGGGTTCAGCCCCAGCATTTT
TRBV20-1	TRBD2	TRBJ2-7	NA	CSAAGTSSSYEQYF	TGCAGTGCTGCCGGGACTAGCAGCTCCTACGAGCAGTACTTC
TRBV12-3/TRBV12-4	NA	TRBJ2-2	many	CASSYTGRSRTGELFF	TGTGCCAGCAGCTACACTGGACGTTCCCGCACCGGGGAGCTGTTTTTT
TRBV23-1	NA	TRBJ2-1	few	CASSQPPPTGSYNEQFF	TGCGCCAGCAGTCAACCCCCTCCGACAGGCTCCTACAATGAGCAGTTCTTC
TRBV5-1	NA	TRBJ1-1	few	CASSFRDQARSEAFF	TGCGCCAGCAGCTTTAGGGACCAGGCGAGATCTGAAGCTTTCTTT
TRBV10-3	NA	TRBJ1-5	NA	CAISERSRGNQPQHF	TGTGCCATCAGTGAGAGGTCGCGGGGTAATCAGCCCCAGCATTTT
TRBV7-2	NA	TRBJ1-1	few	CASSLRGGGERAFF	TGTGCCAGCAGCTTGAGGGGGGGCGGGGAGAGAGCTTTCTTT
TRBV7-9	NA	TRBJ2-5	NA	CASSLPTGLQGLETQYF	TGTGCCAGCAGCTTACCTACCGGGCTACAGGGTCTGGAGACCCAGTACTTC
TRBV7-2	NA	TRBJ2-1	many	CASSNNRVNEQFF	TGTGCCAGCAGCAACAACAGGGTTAATGAGCAGTTCTTC
TRBV6-1	TRBD1	TRBJ1-4	few	CASSSERTGEEKLFF	TGTGCCAGCAGTTCCGAACGGACAGGGGAGGAAAAACTGTTTTTT
TRBV10-3	NA	TRBJ2-3	few	CAISDSVSDTQYF	TGTGCCATCAGTGACAGCGTCTCAGATACGCAGTATTTT
TRBV28	NA	TRBJ1-2	NA	CASRIRQPPRSRYGYTF	TGTGCCAGCAGAATAAGACAACCGCCGCGATCCCGCTATGGCTACACCTTC
TRBV7-9	NA	TRBJ2-5	many	CASSQTAQETQYF	TGTGCCAGCAGCCAGACAGCACAAGAGACCCAGTACTTC
TRBV28	NA	TRBJ1-5	NA	CASSKREGDQPQHF	TGTGCCAGCAGCAAACGGGAAGGGGATCAGCCCCAGCATTTT
TRBV10-3	TRBD2	TRBJ2-1	few	CAISVGSGRAGNEQFF	TGTGCCATCAGTGTAGGGAGCGGGAGGGCCGGGAATGAGCAGTTCTTC
TRBV7-9	NA	TRBJ1-6	NA	CASSPGGGGDSPLHF	TGTGCCAGCAGCCCCGGCGGAGGGGGGGATTCACCCCTCCACTTT
TRBV7-8	NA	TRBJ2-3	NA	CASSLVWSGVADTQYF	TGTGCCAGCAGCTTAGTCTGGTCGGGAGTCGCCGATACGCAGTATTTT
TRBV15	NA	TRBJ1-2	NA	CATSRDPGVNWAF	TGTGCCACCAGCAGAGACCCAGGGGTAAATTGGGCCTTC